The text below deals with one T cell receptor beta chain. No antigen is known for it. The CDR3 is 13 residues long. With 2 bases removed from V and 2 bases from J, the gap between germline ends came to 6 bases. The germline V gene has CDR1 SGHVS and CDR2 FNYEAQ. These data belong to a study of cytomegalovirus exposure and HLA in healthy donors. Overall study findings and caveats: In a later analysis, TCR beta V- and J-gene trimming was associated with a missense DCLRE1C variant.

PCR employed 60 Vbeta and 13 Jbeta primers. The table came from immunoSEQ multiplex PCR; TCRdb's copy has only in-frame clones and leaves some out. The sample gives roughly 130,000 clones, around 80% of which show up once; 1.8% is in the top ten. The TCR was taken from a man aged 35 to 55 in good health and CMV-seronegative. V usage is TRBV7-6 and J usage is TRBJ2-5; D not resolved. Sequencing was carried out using PBMCs. The CDR3 DNA reads as TGTGCCAGCAGCTTACATAGTCAAGAGACCCAGTACTTC. Protein sequence: CASSLHSQETQYF.